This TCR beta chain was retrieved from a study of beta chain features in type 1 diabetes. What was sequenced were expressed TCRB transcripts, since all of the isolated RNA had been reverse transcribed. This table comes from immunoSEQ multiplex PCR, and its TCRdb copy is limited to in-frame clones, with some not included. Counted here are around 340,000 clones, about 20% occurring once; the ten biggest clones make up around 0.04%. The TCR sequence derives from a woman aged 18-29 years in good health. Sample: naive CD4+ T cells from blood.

The CDR3: CASSPSGAVGSDTQYF. CDR3 DNA: TGCGCCAGCAGCCCGAGCGGGGCCGTGGGTTCAGATACGCAGTATTTT. This chain links TRBV5-1 with TRBJ2-3, with 7 bases fitting TRBD2. Germline trimming cut 4 bases from V and 4 bases from J; bases unmatched to any gene: 12. CDR1 SGHRS and CDR2 YFSETQ come from the germline V gene. The CDR3 sequence is 16 residues long. Based on the CDR3 plus reference TRBV5-1 and TRBJ2-3, the full variable domain is KAGVTQTPRYLIKTRGQQVTLSCSPISGHRSVSWYQQTPGQGLQFLFEYFSETQRNKGNFPGRFSGRQFSNSRSEMNVSTLELGDSALYLCASSPSGAVGSDTQYFGPGTRLTVL.